What follows describes a single TCR beta chain. These data are taken from a study of control samples from healthy donors and cancer patients. The data were produced by immunoSEQ multiplex PCR, yet TCRdb's version contains in-frame clones alone and is incomplete. The sample yields around 200,000 clones, around 93% seen once. The CDR3 has 15 residues. V dropped 6 bases and J dropped 6; count of bases not matched to a gene: 6. Germline V lookup: CDR1 MNHEY, CDR2 SVGAGI. This TCR was sampled from a man aged 18 to 29 in good health. The sequenced sample was blood. The rearrangement links TRBV6-5 to TRBJ1-6; 9 bases are shared with TRBD1. In DNA, the CDR3 is TGTGCCAGCAGCCGGGACAGGGTACTTAATTCACCCCTCCACTTT. Residues: CASSRDRVLNSPLHF.